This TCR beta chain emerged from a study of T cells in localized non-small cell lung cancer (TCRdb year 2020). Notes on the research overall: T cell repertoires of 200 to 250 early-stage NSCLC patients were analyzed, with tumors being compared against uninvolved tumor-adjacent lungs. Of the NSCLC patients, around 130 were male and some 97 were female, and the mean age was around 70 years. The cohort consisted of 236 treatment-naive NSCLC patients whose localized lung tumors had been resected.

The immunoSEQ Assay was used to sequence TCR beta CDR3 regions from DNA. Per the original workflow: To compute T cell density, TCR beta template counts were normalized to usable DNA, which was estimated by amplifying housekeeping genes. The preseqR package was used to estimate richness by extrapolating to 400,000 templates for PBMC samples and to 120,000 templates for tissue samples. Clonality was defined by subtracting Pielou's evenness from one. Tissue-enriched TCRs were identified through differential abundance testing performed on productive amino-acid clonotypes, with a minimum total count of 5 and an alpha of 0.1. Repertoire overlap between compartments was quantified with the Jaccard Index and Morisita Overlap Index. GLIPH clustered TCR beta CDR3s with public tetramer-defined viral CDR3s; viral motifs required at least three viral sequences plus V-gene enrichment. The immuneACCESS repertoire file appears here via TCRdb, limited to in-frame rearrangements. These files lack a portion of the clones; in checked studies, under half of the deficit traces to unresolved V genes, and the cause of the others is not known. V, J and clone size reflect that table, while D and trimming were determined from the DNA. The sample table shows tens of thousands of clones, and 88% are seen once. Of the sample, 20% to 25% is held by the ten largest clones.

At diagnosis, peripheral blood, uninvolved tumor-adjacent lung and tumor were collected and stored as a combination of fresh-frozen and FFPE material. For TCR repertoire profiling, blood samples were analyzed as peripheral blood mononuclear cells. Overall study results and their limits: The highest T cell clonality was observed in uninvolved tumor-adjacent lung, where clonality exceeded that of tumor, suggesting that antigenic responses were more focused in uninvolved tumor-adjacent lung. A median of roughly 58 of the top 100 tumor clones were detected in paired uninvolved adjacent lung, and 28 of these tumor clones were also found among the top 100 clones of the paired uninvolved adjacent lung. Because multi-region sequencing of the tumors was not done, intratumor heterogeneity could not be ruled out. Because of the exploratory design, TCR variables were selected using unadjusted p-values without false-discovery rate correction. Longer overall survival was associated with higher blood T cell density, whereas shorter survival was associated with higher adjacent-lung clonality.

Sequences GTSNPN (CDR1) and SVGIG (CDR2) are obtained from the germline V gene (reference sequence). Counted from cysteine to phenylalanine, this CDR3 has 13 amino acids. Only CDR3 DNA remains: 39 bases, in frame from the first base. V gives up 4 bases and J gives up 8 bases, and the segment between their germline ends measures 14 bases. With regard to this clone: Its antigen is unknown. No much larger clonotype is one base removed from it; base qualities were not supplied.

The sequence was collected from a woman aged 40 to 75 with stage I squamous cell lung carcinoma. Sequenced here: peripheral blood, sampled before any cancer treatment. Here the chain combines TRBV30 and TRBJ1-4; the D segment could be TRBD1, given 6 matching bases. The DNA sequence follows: TGTGCCTGGAAGGCCAGGGGAACGGAAAAACTGTTTTTT. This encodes CAWKARGTEKLFF.